The source of this TCR beta chain is a study of cytotoxic CD8 clonotypes in ibrutinib-treated CLL. Looking at the study overall: After a median of almost 70 months, around 15 patients stayed remitted and around twelve progressed; responses had been partial in around 24 and complete in 2.

CDR3 length equals 12 residues. The germline V gene encodes CDR1 LNHNV and CDR2 YYDKDF (reference sequence). With 6 bases removed from V and 7 bases from J, the gap between germline ends came to 13 bases. Data came from immunoSEQ multiplex PCR; TCRdb stores just in-frame clones and leaves some out. Here the sample spans roughly 150,000 clones, roughly 80% being singletons. The chain has TRBV15 and TRBJ2-7; possible D gene TRBD2, 5 bases. This receptor was taken from a human donor with chronic lymphocytic leukemia. The input for sequencing was PBMCs, taken after 12 months of ibrutinib treatment. The CDR3 DNA reads as TGTGCCACCAGTTCGGTCAAGCGGGAGCAGTACTTC. This gives the protein CATSSVKREQYF.